This T cell receptor (beta chain) comes out of a study of identical twins. The V end was cut by 0 bases, the J end by 4 bases, with 19 bases between. The CDR3 covers 18 residues. Germline V CDR1 and CDR2: SGHVS, FNYEAQ. This clonotype was seen only a few times. TCRdb re-called the 5' RACE reads with MiXCR, one entry per CDR3 protein. The sample yields around 370,000 distinct CDR3 sequences, approximately 9.1% seen once. Input material: naive T cells sorted from blood. This chain joins TRBV7-6 and TRBJ2-1; perhaps D is TRBD1 or TRBD2 (5 bases each). The TCR sequence derives from a woman aged 45-65 years in good health. For the CDR3, the DNA is TGTGCCAGCAGCTTAGCGCTTCAGGAGGTAGGGGTATACAATGAGCAGTTCTTC. Its translation: CASSLALQEVGVYNEQFF.